This paragraph covers one T cell receptor beta chain sequence. Its antigen is currently unknown. The data stem from a study of T cell responses to AZD1222 COVID-19 vaccine. In the study overall: Second doses that came at about 4 or about 12 weeks were put together.

V gave up 7 bases and J gave up 8 bases; unmatched junction bases: 14. The CDR3 spans 17 residues. Germline CDR1 reads WSHSY; CDR2 reads SAAADI. General study points: Spike-specific TCR breadth and depth were elevated following two AZD1222 doses.

The data were produced by immunoSEQ multiplex PCR, yet TCRdb's version contains in-frame clones alone and is incomplete. The sample shows about 63,000 clones, about 85% of them seen only once. V usage is TRBV10-2 and J usage is TRBJ2-1, with 13 bases fitting TRBD2. This receptor was taken from an adult in good health. This specimen was peripheral blood, taken on day 0 of AZD1222 vaccination. The CDR3 loop reads CASKKSPTSGGAHEQFF. The CDR3, as DNA: TGCGCCAGCAAAAAATCCCCAACTAGCGGGGGGGCCCATGAGCAGTTCTTC.